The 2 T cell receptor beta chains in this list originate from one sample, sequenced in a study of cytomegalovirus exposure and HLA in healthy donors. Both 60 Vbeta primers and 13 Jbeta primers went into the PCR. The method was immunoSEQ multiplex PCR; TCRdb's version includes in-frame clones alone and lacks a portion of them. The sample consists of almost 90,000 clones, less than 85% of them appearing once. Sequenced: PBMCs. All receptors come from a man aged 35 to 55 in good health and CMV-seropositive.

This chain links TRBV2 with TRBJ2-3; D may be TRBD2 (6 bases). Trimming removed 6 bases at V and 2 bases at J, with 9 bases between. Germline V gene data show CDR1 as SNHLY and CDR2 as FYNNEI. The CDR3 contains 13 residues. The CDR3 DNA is TGTGCCAGCAGCCTAGCGAACACAGATACGCAGTATTTT. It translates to CASSLANTDTQYF.

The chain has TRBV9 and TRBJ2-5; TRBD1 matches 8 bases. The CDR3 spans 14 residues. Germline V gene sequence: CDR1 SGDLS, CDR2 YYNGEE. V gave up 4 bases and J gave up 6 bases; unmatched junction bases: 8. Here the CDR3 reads CASSTGQGEKTQYF. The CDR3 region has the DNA TGTGCCAGCAGCACCGGACAGGGAGAAAAGACCCAGTACTTC.